These 21 T cell receptor beta chains came from one sample sequenced in a study of CD8 T cells in Susac syndrome. With random hexamers, about 0.45 to 1 ug RNA was reverse transcribed. TCRdb reprocessed the immunoSEQ multiplex PCR reads via MiXCR and lists one record per CDR3 protein. The table has about 440,000 distinct CDR3 sequences, 85% seen once. Sample: CD8+ T cells from PBMCs. The receptor set was obtained from a human donor with multiple sclerosis.

The chain couples TRBV4-2 to TRBJ2-7, with 9 positions matching TRBD1. The CDR3 totals 16 residues. Trimming at V came to 0 bases and at J to 3 bases, leaving 6 bases not matched to a gene. Germline CDR1 reads LGHNA; CDR2 reads YNFKEQ. The CDR3 here is CASSQDRDRGVYEQYF. CDR3 bases: TGTGCCAGCAGCCAAGATCGAGACAGGGGGGTCTACGAGCAGTACTTC.

V and J are TRBV28 and TRBJ2-3; D possibly matches TRBD1 or TRBD2 (5 bases each). V was trimmed by 5 bases and J by 9 bases, leaving 12 bases between them. Germline loops: CDR1 MDHEN, CDR2 SYDVKM. The CDR3 consists of 12 residues. CDR3 nucleotide sequence: TGTGCCAGCAGTCCGGGGCCGGCGACGCAGTATTTT. Its protein is CASSPGPATQYF.

The chain carries TRBV4-1 and TRBJ2-3, with TRBD2 identical over 7 bases. V dropped 1 base and J dropped 4; count of bases not matched to a gene: 2. This CDR3 region has 14 residues. CDR1 is MGHRA and CDR2 is YSYEKL in the germline V gene. CDR3 sequence reads: CASSQVRGADTQYF. CDR3 bases: TGCGCCAGCAGCCAAGTTCGGGGGGCAGATACGCAGTATTTT.

CDR3 loop: CASNDRTIGGELFF. The CDR3 nucleotides are TGTGCCAGCAACGACAGGACAATCGGCGGGGAGCTGTTTTTT. The genes are TRBV7-9 and TRBJ2-2; D may be TRBD1 (6 bases). CDR1 and CDR2 (germline): SEHNR, FQNEAQ (reference sequence). Trimming stripped 7 bases from V and 7 bases from J, with 16 bases between. CDR3 size: 14 residues.

V gene TRBV27 combines with J gene TRBJ2-7, with D maybe TRBD2 (5 bases). CDR3 length: 13 residues. From germline, CDR1 is MNHEY and CDR2 SMNVEV (reference sequence). Trimming shortened V by 4 bases and J by 3 bases, and 10 bases separated the two germline ends. The CDR3 DNA reads TGTGCCAGCAGTTCCGGGATGCTCTACGAGCAGTACTTC. This translates into CASSSGMLYEQYF.

The chain uses TRBV10-3 and TRBJ1-1; D gene ambiguous. This CDR3 region has 14 residues. V lost 2 bases and J lost 0, with 7 bases in between. The germline CDR1 and CDR2 sequences are ENHRY and SYGVKD. Here the CDR3 DNA reads TGTGCCATCAGTGAGGACGGCATGAACACTGAAGCTTTCTTT. Amino acid sequence: CAISEDGMNTEAFF.

The chain carries TRBV6-1 and TRBJ2-7; no definite D call. The V and J ends lost 4 bases and 0 bases respectively, with 13 bases between them. The CDR3 runs 15 residues. CDR1 and CDR2 from the germline V gene are MNHNS and SASEGT. For the CDR3, the DNA is TGTGCCAGCAGTGGGTGGACGGTTAGCTCCTACGAGCAGTACTTC. Translated, it gives CASSGWTVSSYEQYF.

The chain employs TRBV5-5 and TRBJ1-1; no clear D. Germline V gene data show CDR1 as SGHKS and CDR2 as YYEKEE (reference sequence). Trimming took off 4 bases at V and 4 bases at J, with 14 bases between the two ends. CDR3 size: 14 residues. The CDR3 region has the DNA TGTGCCAGCAGCCTCTACGAGGCGGGCACTGAAGCTTTCTTT. It yields the protein CASSLYEAGTEAFF. Full variable domain (rest looked up from reference TRBV5-5 and TRBJ1-1): DAGVTQSPTHLIKTRGQQVTLRCSPISGHKSVSWYQQVLGQGPQFIFQYYEKEERGRGNFPDRFSARQFPNYSSELNVNALLLGDSALYLCASSLYEAGTEAFFGQGTRLTVV.

This chain links TRBV7-6 with TRBJ1-5, with a possible D match to TRBD1 (5 bases). The CDR3 spans 18 residues. The germline V gene has CDR1 SGHVS and CDR2 FNYEAQ. V gave up 7 bases and J gave up 5 bases, with 27 bases separating them. CDR3 sequence (DNA): TGTGCCAGCACCCCTGGTGTTGGGGACCCAACGACCGATCAGCCCCAGCATTTT. Translating it yields CASTPGVGDPTTDQPQHF.

This chain uses TRBV7-9 with TRBJ2-1, with 7 bases that match TRBD2. V lost 5 bases to trimming and J lost 4 bases; unmatched junction nucleotides: 8. The CDR3 runs to 15 residues. CDR1 SEHNR and CDR2 FQNEAQ come from the germline V gene (reference sequence). DNA for the CDR3: TGTGCCAGCAGCGAGGGAGGGATATCATACAATGAGCAGTTCTTC. Protein sequence: CASSEGGISYNEQFF.

The gene calls are TRBV29-1 and TRBJ2-3, with D perhaps TRBD1 (5 bases). With 0 bases removed from V and 6 bases from J, the gap between germline ends came to 16 bases. The CDR3 is 15 amino acids. CDR1 and CDR2 (germline): SQVTM, ANQGSEA. The DNA for the CDR3 is TGCAGCGTTGAAGACCCGACAGATGAATGGGATACGCAGTATTTT. Protein sequence: CSVEDPTDEWDTQYF.

This clonotype was detected a few times. V usage is TRBV7-9 and J usage is TRBJ2-4; 7 bases map to TRBD1. V was pared by 6 bases and J by 7 bases, with 6 bases of the junction left unmatched. The CDR3 is 13 amino acids. CDR1 and CDR2 (germline): SEHNR, FQNEAQ (reference sequence). The CDR3 DNA reads as TGTGCCAGCAGTTCGGGGACAGATAACATTCAGTACTTC. It codes for CASSSGTDNIQYF.

The rearrangement links TRBV10-2 to TRBJ2-1, with D unresolved. Trimming pared 0 bases from V and 10 bases from J, leaving 7 bases between. Germline V gene sequence: CDR1 WSHSY, CDR2 SAAADI. The CDR3 sequence is 12 residues long. This CDR3 is CASSESRYEQFF. For the CDR3, the DNA is TGCGCCAGCAGTGAGTCGCGCTACGAGCAGTTCTTC.

The chain employs TRBV4-1 and TRBJ1-2; D not resolved. CDR1 and CDR2 from the germline V gene are MGHRA and YSYEKL. V shed 0 bases and J shed 3 bases, with 11 bases lying between them. The CDR3 has 15 residues. CDR3 DNA: TGCGCCAGCAGCCAAGATCTTCGGCCCGACTATGGCTACACCTTC. It yields the protein CASSQDLRPDYGYTF.

This chain uses TRBV7-6 with TRBJ2-6; unclear D gene. The V and J ends lost 6 bases and 2 bases respectively, with 14 bases between them. The CDR3 is 16 residues long. Per the germline V gene, CDR1 is SGHVS and CDR2 is FNYEAQ. The CDR3 coding sequence is TGTGCCAGCAGTCGCGCTGGGGTAGCTGGGGCCAACGTCCTGACTTTC. Translation gives CASSRAGVAGANVLTF. Variable domain in full (rest from reference TRBV7-6 and TRBJ2-6): GAGVSQSPRYKVTKRGQDVALRCDPISGHVSLYWYRQALGQGPEFLTYFNYEAQQDKSGLPNDRFSAERPEGSISTLTIQRTEQRDSAMYRCASSRAGVAGANVLTFGAGSRLTVL.

This clonotype was observed a few times. This chain links TRBV27 with TRBJ2-5; TRBD1 matches at 8 bases. J was trimmed by 5 bases and V by 5 bases; bases with no gene match: 10. Germline V gives CDR1 MNHEY, CDR2 SMNVEV (reference sequence). This CDR3 spans 15 amino acids. CDR3 DNA: TGTGCCAGCAGTGGACGACAGGGGACGGGTGAGACCCAGTACTTC. Protein product: CASSGRQGTGETQYF.

V usage is TRBV20-1 and J usage is TRBJ2-7; no reliable D call. This CDR3 has 18 residues. In germline, CDR1 is DFQATT, CDR2 SNEGSKA (reference sequence). V shed 0 bases and J shed 1 base, with 22 bases lying between them. The chain's CDR3 is CSAREISSPARFSYEQYF. CDR3 sequence (DNA): TGCAGTGCTAGAGAGATCTCTTCCCCGGCCAGATTTTCCTACGAGCAGTACTTC.

The chain is built from TRBV5-1 and TRBJ1-6, with 7 bases fitting TRBD1. This CDR3 has 15 amino acids. V gave up 3 bases and J gave up 4 bases; unmatched junction bases: 4. CDR1 is SGHRS and CDR2 is YFSETQ in the germline V gene. CDR3 sequence: CASSSGGGYNSPLHF. As DNA, the CDR3 is TGCGCCAGCAGCTCAGGGGGTGGGTATAATTCACCCCTCCACTTT.

This chain connects TRBV12-3 or TRBV12-4 to TRBJ2-7; D gene unclear. The V end lost 3 bases, the J end lost 2 bases, and 5 bases lay between the germline ends. CDR3 length equals 12 residues. CDR3 nucleotides: TGTGCCAGCAGTTTCAACCCCTACGAGCAGTACTTC. This sequence encodes CASSFNPYEQYF.

J is TRBJ2-1 and V is TRBV6-5, with D perhaps TRBD2 (6 bases). The CDR3 has 15 amino acids. The germline V gene encodes CDR1 MNHEY and CDR2 SVGAGI. V dropped 6 bases and J dropped 3 bases, with 15 bases sitting between them. The CDR3 DNA follows: TGTGCCAGCAGCCCTTATGGAGGGGACTACAATGAGCAGTTCTTC. It is translated as CASSPYGGDYNEQFF.

The chain has TRBV29-1 and TRBJ2-7, with 7 bases fitting TRBD1. The germline gives CDR1 SQVTM, CDR2 ANQGSEA. Germline trimming cut 3 bases from V and 3 bases from J; bases unmatched to any gene: 11. CDR3 length: 15 amino acids. CDR3 in amino acids: CSVETPGQYSYEQYF. Here the CDR3 DNA reads TGCAGCGTTGAGACACCGGGACAGTACAGCTACGAGCAGTACTTC.